This T cell receptor beta chain was captured by sequencing in a study of T cells in Graves' hyperthyroidism and ophthalmopathy. Enrolled ophthalmopathy patients presented with a Clinical Activity Score of at least 3, a NOSPECS grade of at least 4, and disease duration under 3 months. For the diagnoses, clinical symptoms, serum thyroxine and TRAb, thyroid ultrasound and orbital computed tomography were used. Amplification targeted TCR beta CDR3 regions from RNA transcripts. With the HTBI primer set, the TCR CDR3 went through a first round of RT-PCR. From the multiplex PCR reads, TCRdb called clonotypes with MiXCR, one entry per CDR3 protein. The sample carries about 380,000 distinct CDR3 sequences, approximately 17% recorded once. Germline CDR1 is LGHDT and CDR2 is YNNKEL (reference sequence). With V trimmed by 4 bases and J by 12 bases, 14 bases remained unmatched. This CDR3 comprises 15 residues.

This clonotype has a count of ten or more. Its antigen remains unknown. Study findings and constraints: Most thyroid clonotypes that were expanded above 0.001 also turned up in blood. Ophthalmopathy and stable hyperthyroidism were separated by a 13 V-J model.

The TCR was taken from a man aged 18-30 years with Graves' ophthalmopathy. Sequencing was done on a sample of blood. The V gene is TRBV3-1, the J gene TRBJ2-1; 8 bases line up with TRBD2. CDR3 sequence: CASSLLAGTWKVQFF. For the CDR3, the DNA is TGTGCCAGCAGCCTCCTAGCGGGCACCTGGAAGGTGCAGTTCTTC.